A single sample gave rise to the 9 T cell receptor beta chains below, sequenced in a study of CD8 T cells in Susac syndrome. It was with random hexamers that about 0.45 to 1 ug RNA was reverse transcribed. TCRdb reprocessed the immunoSEQ multiplex PCR reads with MiXCR, giving one entry per CDR3 protein. The table records roughly 200,000 distinct CDR3 sequences, nearly 97% of them present only once. What was sequenced was CD4+ T cells from PBMCs. The receptors were gathered from a human donor with multiple sclerosis.

V is TRBV20-1 and J is TRBJ2-5; 11 nucleotides align to TRBD2. The ends lost 8 bases at V and 5 bases at J; junction bases unmatched: 13. This CDR3 comprises 15 residues. Per germline, CDR1 DFQATT and CDR2 SNEGSKA (reference sequence). The CDR3 DNA reads as TGCAGTTTCCCCGGGGGTAGCGGGGGGGACGAGACCCAGTACTTC. Encoded protein: CSFPGGSGGDETQYF.

V gene TRBV18 combines with J gene TRBJ2-1, with D perhaps TRBD1 (7 bases). The CDR3 runs to 15 residues. CDR1 and CDR2 (germline): KGHSH, LQKENI. Deletions cut 1 base from V and 4 bases from J, with 11 bases between. The CDR3 nucleotides are TGTGCCAGCTCACCACAGGGGGGACAGTACAATGAGCAGTTCTTC. It yields the protein CASSPQGGQYNEQFF.

J is TRBJ1-3 and V is TRBV20-1; D not resolved. The CDR3 is made up of 13 amino acids. V was pared by 6 bases and J by 0 bases, with 9 bases between. CDR1 and CDR2 from the germline V gene are DFQATT and SNEGSKA (reference sequence). This chain's CDR3 is CSAPDFSGNTIYF. CDR3 bases: TGCAGTGCCCCGGACTTCTCTGGAAACACCATATATTTT.

The CDR3 sequence: CASSPRANVLTF. In nucleotides, the CDR3 is TGTGCCAGCAGCCCTCGGGCCAACGTCCTGACTTTC. V usage is TRBV16 and J usage is TRBJ2-6; D is unclear. The CDR3 runs 12 residues. The V gene lost 4 bases and the J gene lost 5 bases, with 3 bases spanning the gap. Germline-derived CDR1 and CDR2 are KGHSY and FQNENV.

The J gene is TRBJ2-3, the V gene TRBV29-1; D unclear. Germline V gene sequence: CDR1 SQVTM, CDR2 ANQGSEA. Trimming took 5 bases from V and 2 from J, leaving 11 bases between them. The CDR3 spans 13 residues. The DNA of the CDR3 is TGCAGCGTTAGTTTTGTACCCACAGATACGCAGTATTTT. As protein: CSVSFVPTDTQYF.

The chain joins TRBV7-9 to TRBJ1-3; weak D call: TRBD1 (5 bases). Trimming cost V 5 bases and J 0 bases, with 11 bases left between them. This CDR3 is 15 amino acids long. The germline V gene has CDR1 SEHNR and CDR2 FQNEAQ (reference sequence). CDR3 in amino acids: CASSIGTNSGNTIYF. CDR3 bases: TGTGCCAGCAGCATCGGGACTAACTCTGGAAACACCATATATTTT.

V gene TRBV20-1 combines with J gene TRBJ1-2; the D gene is possibly TRBD1 (6 bases). Trimming stripped 0 bases from V and 4 bases from J, with 12 bases between. The CDR3 runs to 14 residues. The germline CDR1 and CDR2 sequences are DFQATT and SNEGSKA (reference sequence). CDR3 sequence (DNA): TGCAGTGCTAGAGAAACAGGGATAAGCTATGGCTACACCTTC. Encoded protein: CSARETGISYGYTF.

The chain links TRBV27 to TRBJ1-5, with D possibly being TRBD1 (5 bases). V lost 2 bases and J 2 bases, leaving 7 bases between the germline ends. The germline gives CDR1 MNHEY, CDR2 SMNVEV (reference sequence). The CDR3 length is 14 residues. The CDR3 DNA reads TGTGCCAGCAGTTTACGGGACGGCAATCAGCCCCAGCATTTT. Translated, it gives CASSLRDGNQPQHF.

This sequence joins TRBV4-1 and TRBJ1-2; the D gene is possibly TRBD1 (6 bases). This CDR3 spans 15 amino acids. Between the trimmed V and J ends, which lost 6 bases and 6 bases, there was a span of 20 bases. CDR1 and CDR2 (germline): MGHRA, YSYEKL. The CDR3 protein is CASRSPGATGDGYTF. CDR3 in DNA: TGCGCCAGCAGAAGCCCAGGGGCTACTGGGGATGGCTACACCTTC.